Listed below are T cell receptor beta chains from one sample, sequenced in a study of memory CD8 T cells in hepatitis C reinfection. Here immunoSEQ multiplex PCR was the method, and the copy in TCRdb shows in-frame clones only, minus some. Of just over 50,000 clones in the sample, around 92% are singletons; the top ten hold roughly 1%. Sequencing input: naive CD8+ T cells sorted from blood. The receptors derive from a man younger than 30 with hepatitis C virus infection. The CDR3 runs from the conserved cysteine through the conserved F or W. A D gene is named only where the DNA matches it firmly. Some rows have no size entry. The others give once, few or many, or a class for an expanded clone.

clone_size,d_call,v_call,j_call,cdr3_length,cdr3_nt,cdr3_aa
few,TRBD1,TRBV4-1,TRBJ2-7,15,TGCGCCAGCAGCCAGATCGGACAGGGAAACTACGAGCAGTACTTC,CASSQIGQGNYEQYF
NA,NA,TRBV4-1,TRBJ1-2,14,TGCGCCAGCAGCCAAGGCGTCCGAGTATATGGCTACACCTTC,CASSQGVRVYGYTF
NA,TRBD1,TRBV7-9,TRBJ1-6,14,TGTGCCAGCAGCCCGACAGGGCCCTTGCCACCCCTCCACTTT,CASSPTGPLPPLHF
NA,NA,TRBV28,TRBJ2-1,11,TGTGCCAGCAGTTTAACAAATGAGCAGTTCTTC,CASSLTNEQFF
NA,TRBD2,TRBV4-1,TRBJ2-1,15,TGCGCCAGCAGCCAAGCCGGGGGGGTTTCGGGGGAGCAGTTCTTC,CASSQAGGVSGEQFF
few,NA,TRBV9,TRBJ1-1,13,TGTGCCAGCAGCGCGGGGGGGAACACTGAAGCTTTCTTT,CASSAGGNTEAFF
NA,NA,TRBV7-7,TRBJ2-5,15,TGTGCTAGCAGCTTATCCCCGGGATCCCAAGAGACCCAGTACTTC,CASSLSPGSQETQYF
NA,TRBD2,TRBV7-9,TRBJ2-1,14,TGTGCCAGCAGCTCGCTAGCGGGCTACAATGAGCAGTTCTTC,CASSSLAGYNEQFF
NA,TRBD1,TRBV11-2,TRBJ1-2,13,TGTGCCAGCAGCTTCGACAGGGGGCGAGGCTACACCTTC,CASSFDRGRGYTF
NA,TRBD1,TRBV5-1,TRBJ2-7,15,TGCGCCAGCAGCCTCGCAGGACAGGGTATTGACGAGCAGTACTTC,CASSLAGQGIDEQYF
NA,NA,TRBV7-9,TRBJ2-7,15,TGTGCCAGCAGTCCTACCGGGCCCGGGACCTACGAGCAGTACTTC,CASSPTGPGTYEQYF
NA,NA,TRBV2,TRBJ2-7,15,TGTGCCAGCAGTGAATCCCTAGCAGTGCCCTACGAGCAGTACTTC,CASSESLAVPYEQYF
once,TRBD1,TRBV5-1,TRBJ2-1,15,TGCGCCAGCAGCTTCGGGACAGGGGAAGTCAATGAGCAGTTCTTC,CASSFGTGEVNEQFF
once,NA,TRBV28,TRBJ1-3,15,TGTGCCAGCAGTTCGGACAGTTTCTCTGGAAACACCATATATTTT,CASSSDSFSGNTIYF
NA,NA,TRBV29-1,TRBJ2-7,13,TGCAGCGTTGATGAGGAGGGTTCGCGCGAGCAGTACTTC,CSVDEEGSREQYF
NA,NA,TRBV7-6,TRBJ2-7,12,TGTGCCAGCAGCCCGGGGGGCGACGAGCAGTACTTC,CASSPGGDEQYF
NA,NA,TRBV7-9,TRBJ2-7,14,TGTGCCAGCAGCTTTCTAGGTAATTTCTACGAGCAGTACTTC,CASSFLGNFYEQYF
NA,TRBD2,TRBV5-1,TRBJ2-2,18,TGCGCCAGCAGCTTGGCTCTAGCGGGAGCCTCGAACACCGGGGAGCTGTTTTTT,CASSLALAGASNTGELFF